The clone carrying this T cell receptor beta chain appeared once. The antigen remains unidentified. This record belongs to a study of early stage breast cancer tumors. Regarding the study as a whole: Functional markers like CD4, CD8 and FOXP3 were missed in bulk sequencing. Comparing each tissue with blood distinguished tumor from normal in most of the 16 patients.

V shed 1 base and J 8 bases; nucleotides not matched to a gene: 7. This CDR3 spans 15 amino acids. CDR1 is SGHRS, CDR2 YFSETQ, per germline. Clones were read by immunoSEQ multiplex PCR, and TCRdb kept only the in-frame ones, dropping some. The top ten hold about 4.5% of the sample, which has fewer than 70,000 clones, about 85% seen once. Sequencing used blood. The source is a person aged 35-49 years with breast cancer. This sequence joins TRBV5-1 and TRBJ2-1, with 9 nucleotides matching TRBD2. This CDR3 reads CASSLRLAGTHEQFF. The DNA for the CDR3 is TGCGCCAGCAGCTTGAGGCTAGCGGGAACGCATGAGCAGTTCTTC.